This T cell receptor (beta chain) was captured by sequencing in a study of T-cell memory formation after mild COVID-19. In this sample, this clonotype turned up a few times. The antigen remains undetermined. Findings of the study overall: Day 15 to 85 contracting clones showed balanced CD4/CD8; day 15 to 37 expanders favored CD4+. Mainly CM and EM harbored the contracting CD4+ clones; mainly EMRA harbored the CD8+ ones. Some SARS-CoV-2-responding clones were already detected in memory before infection.

Each CDR3 protein is one row after TCRdb ran MiXCR on the 5' RACE reads. The table shows just over 350,000 distinct CDR3 sequences, with around an eighth occurring only once. V gave up 6 bases and J gave up 1 base, with 9 bases separating them. This CDR3 has 14 amino acids. CDR1 and CDR2 from the germline V gene are MNHEY and SVGAGI. The V gene is TRBV6-5, the J gene TRBJ2-2; tentative D call: TRBD1 (5 bases). The sequenced material came from PBMCs or a T cell subset sorted from them (not recorded which). The TCR was taken from a young man who had mild COVID-19 (a few samples of this study predate the infection). Cell type and time point are not known. CDR3 sequence reads: CASRVDRNTGELFF. CDR3 coding DNA: TGTGCCAGCAGGGTCGACAGGAACACCGGGGAGCTGTTTTTT.